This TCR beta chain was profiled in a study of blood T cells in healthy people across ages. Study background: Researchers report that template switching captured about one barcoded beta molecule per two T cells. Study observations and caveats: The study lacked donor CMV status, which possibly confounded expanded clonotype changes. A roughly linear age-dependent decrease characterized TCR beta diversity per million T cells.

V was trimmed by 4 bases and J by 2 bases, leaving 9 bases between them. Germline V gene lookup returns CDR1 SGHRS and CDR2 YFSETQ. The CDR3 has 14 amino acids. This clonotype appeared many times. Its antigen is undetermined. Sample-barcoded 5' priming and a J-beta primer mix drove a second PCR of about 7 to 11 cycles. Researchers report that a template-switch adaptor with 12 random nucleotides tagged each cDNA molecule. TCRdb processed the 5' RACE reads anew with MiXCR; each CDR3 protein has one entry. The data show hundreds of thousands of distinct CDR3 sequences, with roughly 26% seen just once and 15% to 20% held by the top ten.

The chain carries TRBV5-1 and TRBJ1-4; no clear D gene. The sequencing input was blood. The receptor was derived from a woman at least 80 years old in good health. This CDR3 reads CASSPASTNEKLFF. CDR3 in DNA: TGCGCCAGCAGCCCGGCTTCCACTAATGAAAAACTGTTTTTT. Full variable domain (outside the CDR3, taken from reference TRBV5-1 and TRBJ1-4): KAGVTQTPRYLIKTRGQQVTLSCSPISGHRSVSWYQQTPGQGLQFLFEYFSETQRNKGNFPGRFSGRQFSNSRSEMNVSTLELGDSALYLCASSPASTNEKLFFGSGTQLSVL.